Shown below are 16 T cell receptor beta chains from a single sample sequenced in a study of CD8 T cells in ankylosing spondylitis. A single record per CDR3 protein comes from TCRdb applying MiXCR to the 5' RACE reads. Of a few hundred thousand distinct CDR3 sequences listed, 15% to 20% are singletons. Material: blood, either unsorted or a sorted T cell fraction (not recorded which). The receptors originated from a male donor with ankylosing spondylitis or in good health (not recorded which).

The J gene is TRBJ2-2, the V gene TRBV20-1; D may be TRBD2 (5 bases). The V gene lost 5 bases and the J gene lost 5 bases, with 18 bases spanning the gap. Per the germline V gene, CDR1 is DFQATT and CDR2 is SNEGSKA (reference sequence). The CDR3 totals 15 residues. CDR3 sequence (DNA): TGCAGTGCTCCAACCCGGGATTCATGGACCGGGGAGCTGTTTTTT. This encodes CSAPTRDSWTGELFF.

This clonotype appeared a few times. This chain connects TRBV6-5 to TRBJ2-5; 12 nucleotides agree with TRBD2. The J segment lost 2 bases and the V segment lost 0 bases, leaving 7 bases of the junction unmatched. Germline CDR1 MNHEY, CDR2 SVGAGI. This CDR3 is built from 18 residues. The CDR3 region is CASSYSRTSGTEQETQYF. The CDR3 region has the DNA TGTGCCAGCAGTTACTCCAGGACTAGCGGGACCGAACAAGAGACCCAGTACTTC.

The chain employs TRBV5-1 and TRBJ2-7; D is ambiguous. Germline loops: CDR1 SGHRS, CDR2 YFSETQ. The germline V and J ends were trimmed by 3 bases and 0 bases, with 16 bases remaining between them. This CDR3 region has 16 residues. The chain's CDR3 is CASSSGRRTDSYEQYF. CDR3 DNA: TGCGCCAGCAGCTCTGGGCGTAGGACGGACTCCTACGAGCAGTACTTC.

At least ten counts were recorded for this clonotype. DNA of the CDR3: TGCAGCGTTGCGGACTACACAGATACGCAGTATTTT. This encodes CSVADYTDTQYF. This sequence joins TRBV29-1 and TRBJ2-3; D possibly corresponds to TRBD2 (6 bases). Germline V gives CDR1 SQVTM, CDR2 ANQGSEA. The CDR3 consists of 12 residues. Trimming took off 4 bases at V and 2 bases at J, with 7 bases between the two ends.

The chain employs TRBV4-1 and TRBJ2-5, with 10 bases that match TRBD2. Trimming at V came to 2 bases and at J to 6 bases, leaving 9 bases not matched to a gene. Germline CDR1 and CDR2: MGHRA and YSYEKL. The CDR3 is 16 amino acids. The DNA of the CDR3 is TGCGCCAGCAGCCAACTCCCCCTAGCGGGAGTGCAGACCCAGTACTTC. This translates into CASSQLPLAGVQTQYF.

This clonotype was picked up a small number of times. The genes are TRBV6-1 and TRBJ2-5, with 12 bases lining up with TRBD1. Germline trimming cut 7 bases from V and 0 bases from J; bases unmatched to any gene: 9. This CDR3 is built from 17 residues. CDR1 MNHNS and CDR2 SASEGT come from the germline V gene. CDR3 bases: TGTGCCAGCACCTCCCGGGACAGGGGGCCGTACCAAGAGACCCAGTACTTC. Translation gives CASTSRDRGPYQETQYF.

The rearrangement links TRBV29-1 to TRBJ2-1; 12 nucleotides match TRBD2. The V and J ends lost 8 bases and 2 bases, in that order; junction bases with no gene match: 7. The CDR3 consists of 15 residues. Germline V CDR1 and CDR2: SQVTM, ANQGSEA. The CDR3 is CSPHGLAGTYNEQFF. CDR3 DNA sequence: TGCAGCCCCCATGGACTAGCGGGAACCTACAATGAGCAGTTCTTC.

Many counts were recorded for this clonotype. CDR3 region: CASSLGLAGSYEQYF. The DNA for the CDR3 is TGTGCCAGCAGCTTAGGACTAGCGGGGTCCTACGAGCAGTACTTC. The genes are TRBV9 and TRBJ2-7; 12 bases line up with TRBD2. J gave up 1 base and V 4 bases, and 3 bases lay outside the gene matches. CDR3 length: 15 amino acids. Germline V CDR1 and CDR2: SGDLS, YYNGEE. The full variable domain, its missing parts supplied by reference TRBV9 and TRBJ2-7, is DSGVTQTPKHLITATGQRVTLRCSPRSGDLSVYWYQQSLDQGLQFLIQYYNGEERAKGNILERFSAQQFPDLHSELNLSSLELGDSALYFCASSLGLAGSYEQYFGPGTRLTVT.

This clonotype was observed many times. This sequence joins TRBV5-6 and TRBJ2-1, with 12 bases lining up with TRBD2. The junction had 3 bases not matched to a gene; V was cut back by 4 bases and J by 1 base. The CDR3 extends over 16 amino acids. Germline assignment: CDR1 SGHDT and CDR2 YYEEEE. DNA for the CDR3: TGTGCCAGCAGCCGGACTAGCGGGATATCCTACAATGAGCAGTTCTTC. The encoded protein is CASSRTSGISYNEQFF.

The chain links TRBV20-1 to TRBJ2-1, with 11 positions matching TRBD2. The germline gives CDR1 DFQATT, CDR2 SNEGSKA (reference sequence). The CDR3 runs 19 residues. The J segment lost 2 bases and the V segment lost 7 bases, leaving 19 bases of the junction unmatched. The CDR3 DNA follows: TGCAGTGTTAAGGCGGGGGAGTTAGCGGGAGGGCAAACCTACAATGAGCAGTTCTTC. It yields the protein CSVKAGELAGGQTYNEQFF.

The chain combines TRBV29-1 with TRBJ2-2; TRBD1 matches at 7 bases. This CDR3 region has 13 residues. Germline CDR1 reads SQVTM; CDR2 reads ANQGSEA. J lost 4 bases, V lost 7 bases, and 6 bases had no gene match. The CDR3 DNA sequence: TGCAGCGGACAGGGTTGGGGCACCGGGGAGCTGTTTTTT. This translates into CSGQGWGTGELFF.

The chain employs TRBV4-2 and TRBJ2-1; D is possibly TRBD2 (6 bases). The CDR3 is made up of 18 amino acids. Trimming took off 1 base at V and 1 base at J, with 17 bases between the two ends. Germline-derived CDR1 and CDR2 are LGHNA and YNFKEQ. The DNA for the CDR3 is TGTGCCAGCAGCCAAGTCTTAGACGGGAGAGGGTCCTACAATGAGCAGTTCTTC. Translating gives CASSQVLDGRGSYNEQFF.

This clonotype was detected many times. The chain recombines TRBV4-1 with TRBJ1-1, with TRBD1 matching over 7 bases. The CDR3 is 15 residues long. J lost 2 bases, V lost 4 bases, and 7 bases had no gene match. Per germline, CDR1 MGHRA and CDR2 YSYEKL. Here the CDR3 reads CASSPRQGPNTEAFF. In DNA form, the CDR3 reads TGCGCCAGCAGCCCTAGACAGGGTCCAAACACTGAAGCTTTCTTT.

This clonotype was seen more than once but under ten times. The genes are TRBV7-9 and TRBJ2-3, with D unresolved. V was clipped by 5 bases and J by 4 bases, with 10 bases between them. The germline V gene encodes CDR1 SEHNR and CDR2 FQNEAQ (reference sequence). This CDR3 contains 13 residues. The CDR3 protein is CASSPGPPDTQYF. The DNA of the CDR3 is TGTGCCAGCAGCCCCGGACCCCCAGATACGCAGTATTTT.

The table lists this clonotype with a few counts. The genes are TRBV9 and TRBJ2-5; 9 bases line up with TRBD1. The CDR3 contains 15 residues. Germline V gene data show CDR1 as SGDLS and CDR2 as YYNGEE. After removal of 0 bases from V and 5 bases from J, the junction contained 5 bases not matched to a gene. CDR3 coding DNA: TGTGCCAGCAGCGTAGAAGGACAGGGGAGGGAGACCCAGTACTTC. Translated, it gives CASSVEGQGRETQYF.

The V call is TRBV5-5, the J call TRBJ2-2; D gene ambiguous. Germline V gene data show CDR1 as SGHKS and CDR2 as YYEKEE (reference sequence). Deletions cut 0 bases from V and 4 bases from J, with 13 bases between. The CDR3 has 16 amino acids. CDR3 protein: CASSLGASGGTGELFF. The CDR3 nucleotides are TGTGCCAGCAGCTTGGGAGCATCAGGCGGCACCGGGGAGCTGTTTTTT.